This entry concerns a single TCR beta chain. The data derive from a study of blood T cell repertoires in COVID-19. Study overall: Acute and convalescent COVID-19 specimens originated in the United States, Italy and Spain. PBMCs, B-cell-depleted T cells, or T cells were the source of the cDNA or gDNA that made up the material.

Trimming removed 0 bases at V and 2 bases at J, with 19 bases between. The CDR3 is 18 residues long. Germline V gene sequence: CDR1 LGHNA, CDR2 YSLEER. Data came from immunoSEQ multiplex PCR; TCRdb stores just in-frame clones and leaves some out. The sample consists of under 300,000 clones, roughly 80% of them appearing once. The TCR originated in a woman between 55 and 75 years old with active or convalescent COVID-19. The sample was peripheral blood. V usage is TRBV4-3 and J usage is TRBJ1-2, with D uncertain. The CDR3 bases are TGCGCCAGCAGCCAAGATAACGGATGGAGGGTTAGCAACTATGGCTACACCTTC. Protein: CASSQDNGWRVSNYGYTF.